Listed below are T cell receptor beta chains from one sample, sequenced in a study of blood T cell repertoires in COVID-19. Sequencing used immunoSEQ multiplex PCR; TCRdb keeps in-frame clones, though not all of them. The table has 150,000 to 250,000 clones, 94% seen once. The sequenced sample was peripheral blood. The source of these receptors is a man aged 25-45 years with COVID-19, enrolled during active disease. Both conserved end residues are trimmed from each CDR3. The D gene is left open where the match is weak. The size field is filled for only some rows; it gives once, few, many or a size class.

>TRBJ2-7|NA|TRBV5-1|NA
ASRSQRSSYEQY
>TRBJ1-1|TRBD1|TRBV5-4|few
ASSDRASGGGTEAF
>TRBJ2-7|NA|TRBV13|NA
ASSFGSAAYEQY
>TRBJ1-5|TRBD1|TRBV18|NA
ASSPDRGSSNQPQH
>TRBJ2-2|NA|TRBV3-1/TRBV3-2|once
ASSHTIRVNTGELF
>TRBJ2-5|NA|TRBV6-5|NA
ASSYSGWAAQETQY
>TRBJ2-7|NA|TRBV7-9|NA
ASSLSGAVAYEQY
>TRBJ1-1|NA|TRBV27|NA
ASRTRRTNTEAF
>TRBJ2-3|TRBD1|TRBV11-3|NA
ASSFTGDGTDTQY
>TRBJ1-5|NA|TRBV12-1|NA
ASSFLSRGNQPQH
>TRBJ1-4|TRBD1|TRBV19|NA
ASSPGTGRGEKLF
>TRBJ2-1|NA|TRBV5-1|NA
ASSLGGLHNEQF
>TRBJ1-2|NA|TRBV19|NA
ASSRPGGASLGYT
>TRBJ2-7|NA|TRBV4-2|NA
ASSQGMTGSYEQY
>TRBJ2-6|NA|TRBV6-6|NA
ATSGLGRSGANVLT
>TRBJ1-1|TRBD1|TRBV29-1|NA
SAMDRDDTEAF
>TRBJ2-5|TRBD1|TRBV25-1|NA
ASLAGTGTQETQY
>TRBJ1-3|TRBD1|TRBV7-7|NA
ASSPTGAGNTIY
>TRBJ2-2|TRBD1|TRBV10-1|few
ASSETQGTGELF
>TRBJ1-3|NA|TRBV6-5|NA
ASSYSPSTGNTIY
>TRBJ1-2|NA|TRBV28|NA
ASSLGAAGYGYT
>TRBJ2-1|TRBD1|TRBV19|NA
ASSIPETGGSEQF
>TRBJ1-5|TRBD1|TRBV19|NA
ASRWTGVNQPQH
>TRBJ2-2|NA|TRBV4-1|NA
ASSQLRGTGELF
>TRBJ1-2|NA|TRBV18|NA
ASSSDYGYT
>TRBJ2-6|NA|TRBV5-1|NA
ASSPDSLSGANVLT
>TRBJ1-2|TRBD1|TRBV29-1|NA
SVEPPDRANYGYT
>TRBJ2-4|TRBD2|TRBV5-1|NA
ASSTLADLAKNIQY
>TRBJ2-7|TRBD1|TRBV5-4|NA
ASSSGRGLSYEQY
>TRBJ2-3|NA|TRBV7-9|NA
ASSYGLADTQY
>TRBJ1-2|TRBD1|TRBV6-1|NA
ASSDGQGAAYGYT
>TRBJ1-5|NA|TRBV6-5|NA
ASSLARGYQPQH
>TRBJ2-3|NA|TRBV3-1/TRBV3-2|NA
ASSPDWLARTDTQY
>TRBJ1-1|TRBD1|TRBV6-1|NA
ASSETGKWMNTEAF
>TRBJ1-2|NA|TRBV24-1|NA
ATRGAPYGYT
>TRBJ2-3|NA|TRBV4-1|NA
ASCLGGRGDTQY
>TRBJ1-6|TRBD1|TRBV3-1/TRBV3-2|NA
ASSQEGGQGHNSPLH
>TRBJ2-2|NA|TRBV6-6|NA
ASGEGQLLGELF
>TRBJ1-1|TRBD1|TRBV18|NA
ASSPASTGRTEAF
>TRBJ2-1|NA|TRBV5-4|NA
ASSLVKGVDSDEQF
>TRBJ2-3|NA|TRBV3-1/TRBV3-2|once
ASSQEHPGLHTDTQY
>TRBJ2-7|TRBD1|TRBV19|few
ASSGRTGSNEQY
>TRBJ1-1|NA|TRBV5-1|NA
ASSLEEATGTEAF
>TRBJ1-1|TRBD1|TRBV7-2|NA
ASSLGRGLNTEAF
>TRBJ2-7|TRBD1|TRBV5-1|once
ASSLFRDRGQTYEQY
>TRBJ1-1|NA|TRBV5-1|NA
ASSSSVIRGPNTEAF
>TRBJ1-5|NA|TRBV6-5|NA
ASSPGGGRQPQH
>TRBJ2-7|NA|TRBV3-1/TRBV3-2|NA
ASRLGAGQQY